This TCR beta chain was sequenced during a study of cytomegalovirus exposure and HLA in healthy donors. The PCR was carried out with 60 Vbeta primers and 13 Jbeta primers. Using immunoSEQ multiplex PCR, the repertoire was profiled, and TCRdb retains in-frame clones only, with some absent. The repertoire table contains some 120,000 clones. Looked up from germline, CDR1 is SGHVS and CDR2 is FQNEAQ. The CDR3 runs to 14 residues. The ends were cut back, 2 bases at V and 3 bases at J, with 9 bases in the middle. Material for sequencing was PBMCs. The receptor's source is a man in his thirties or forties in good health and CMV-seronegative. The chain is built from TRBV7-8 and TRBJ2-3; D possibly corresponds to TRBD1 (6 bases). The CDR3 here is CASSLNRVTDTQYF. The CDR3 nucleotides read TGTGCCAGCAGCTTAAACAGGGTGACAGATACGCAGTATTTT.